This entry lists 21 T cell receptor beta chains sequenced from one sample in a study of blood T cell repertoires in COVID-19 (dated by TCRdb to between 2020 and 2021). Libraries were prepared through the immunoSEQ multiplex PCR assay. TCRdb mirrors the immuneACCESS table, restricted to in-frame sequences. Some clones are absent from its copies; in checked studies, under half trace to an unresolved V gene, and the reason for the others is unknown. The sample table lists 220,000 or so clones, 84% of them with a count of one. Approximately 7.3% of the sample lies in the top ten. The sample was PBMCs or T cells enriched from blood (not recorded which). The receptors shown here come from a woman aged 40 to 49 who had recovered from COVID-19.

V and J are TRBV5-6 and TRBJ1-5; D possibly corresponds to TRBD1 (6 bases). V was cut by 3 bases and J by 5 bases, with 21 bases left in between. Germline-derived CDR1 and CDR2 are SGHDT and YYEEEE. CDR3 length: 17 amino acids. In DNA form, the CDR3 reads TGTGCCAGCAGCTCGCTGGGGGGGCACGGAGGATATCAGCCCCAGCATTTT. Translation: CASSSLGGHGGYQPQHF.

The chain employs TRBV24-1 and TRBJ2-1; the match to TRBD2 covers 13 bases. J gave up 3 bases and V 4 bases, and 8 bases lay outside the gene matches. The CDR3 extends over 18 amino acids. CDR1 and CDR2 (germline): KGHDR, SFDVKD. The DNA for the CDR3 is TGTGCCACCAGTGACCCAGTCGGGACTAGCGGGAACTACAATGAGCAGTTCTTC. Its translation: CATSDPVGTSGNYNEQFF.

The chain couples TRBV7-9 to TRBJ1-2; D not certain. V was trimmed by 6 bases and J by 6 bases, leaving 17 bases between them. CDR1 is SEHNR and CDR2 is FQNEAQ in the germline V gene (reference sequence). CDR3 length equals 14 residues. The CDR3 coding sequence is TGTGCCAGCAGAGCAGGCCAGTATACCAATGGCTACACCTTC. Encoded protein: CASRAGQYTNGYTF.

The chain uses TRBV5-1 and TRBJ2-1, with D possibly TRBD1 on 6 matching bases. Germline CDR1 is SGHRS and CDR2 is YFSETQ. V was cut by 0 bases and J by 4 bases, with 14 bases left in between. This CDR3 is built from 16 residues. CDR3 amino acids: CASSLARDRRYNEQFF. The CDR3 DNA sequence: TGCGCCAGCAGCTTGGCTCGAGACAGGCGATACAATGAGCAGTTCTTC.

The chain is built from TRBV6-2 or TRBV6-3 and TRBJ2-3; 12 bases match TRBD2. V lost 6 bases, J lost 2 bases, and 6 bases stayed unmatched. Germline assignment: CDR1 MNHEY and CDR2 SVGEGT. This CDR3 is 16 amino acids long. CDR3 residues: CASSTTSGSPTDTQYF. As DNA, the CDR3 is TGTGCCAGCAGCACGACTAGCGGGAGTCCCACAGATACGCAGTATTTT.

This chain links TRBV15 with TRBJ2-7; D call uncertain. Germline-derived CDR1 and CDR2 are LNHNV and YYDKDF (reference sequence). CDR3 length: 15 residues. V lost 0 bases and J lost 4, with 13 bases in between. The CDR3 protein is CATSREKNLPYEQYF. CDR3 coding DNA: TGTGCCACCAGCAGAGAAAAGAATCTACCATACGAGCAGTACTTC.

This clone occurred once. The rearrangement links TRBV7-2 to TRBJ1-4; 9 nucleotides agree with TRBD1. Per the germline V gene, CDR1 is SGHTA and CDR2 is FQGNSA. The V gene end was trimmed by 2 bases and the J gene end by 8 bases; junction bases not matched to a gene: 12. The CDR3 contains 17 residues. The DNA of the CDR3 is TGTGCCAGCAGCTTACTTCCCTTTACAGGGGGCAACGAAAAACTGTTTTTT. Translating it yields CASSLLPFTGGNEKLFF.

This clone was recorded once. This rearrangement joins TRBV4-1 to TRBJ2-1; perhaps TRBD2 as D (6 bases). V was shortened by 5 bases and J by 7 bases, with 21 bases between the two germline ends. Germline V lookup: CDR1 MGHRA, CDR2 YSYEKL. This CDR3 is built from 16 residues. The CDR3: CASSGGVTGVPNEQFF. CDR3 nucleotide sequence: TGCGCCAGCAGCGGTGGTGTTACGGGAGTCCCTAATGAGCAGTTCTTC.

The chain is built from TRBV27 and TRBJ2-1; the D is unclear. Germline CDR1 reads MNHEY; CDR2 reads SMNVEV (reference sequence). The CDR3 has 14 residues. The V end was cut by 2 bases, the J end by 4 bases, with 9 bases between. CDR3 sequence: CASSLDRRYNEQFF. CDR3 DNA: TGTGCCAGCAGTTTAGATCGTAGATACAATGAGCAGTTCTTC.

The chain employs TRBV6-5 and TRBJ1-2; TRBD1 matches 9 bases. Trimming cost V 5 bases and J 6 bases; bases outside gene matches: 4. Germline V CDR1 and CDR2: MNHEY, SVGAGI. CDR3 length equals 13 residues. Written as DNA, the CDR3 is TGTGCCAGCAGTCGGGACAGGGATCATGGCTACACCTTC. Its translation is CASSRDRDHGYTF.

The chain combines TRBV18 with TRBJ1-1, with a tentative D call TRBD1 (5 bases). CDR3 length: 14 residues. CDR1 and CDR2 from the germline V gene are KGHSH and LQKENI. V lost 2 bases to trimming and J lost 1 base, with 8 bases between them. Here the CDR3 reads CASSPAQGNTEAFF. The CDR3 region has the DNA TGTGCCAGCTCACCAGCGCAGGGGAACACTGAAGCTTTCTTT.

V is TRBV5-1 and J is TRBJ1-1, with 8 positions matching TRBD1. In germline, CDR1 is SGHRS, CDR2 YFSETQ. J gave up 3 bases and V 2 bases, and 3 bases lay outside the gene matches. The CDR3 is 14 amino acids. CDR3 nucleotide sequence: TGCGCCAGCAGCTTCGACAGGGGTTACACTGAAGCTTTCTTT. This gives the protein CASSFDRGYTEAFF.

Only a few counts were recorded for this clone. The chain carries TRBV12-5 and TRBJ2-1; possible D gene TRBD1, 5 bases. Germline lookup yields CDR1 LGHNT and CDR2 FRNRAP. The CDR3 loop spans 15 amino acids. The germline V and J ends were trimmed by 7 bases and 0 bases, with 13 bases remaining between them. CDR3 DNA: TGTGCTAGTGCTCCTGACAGCAGCTCCTACAATGAGCAGTTCTTC. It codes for CASAPDSSSYNEQFF.

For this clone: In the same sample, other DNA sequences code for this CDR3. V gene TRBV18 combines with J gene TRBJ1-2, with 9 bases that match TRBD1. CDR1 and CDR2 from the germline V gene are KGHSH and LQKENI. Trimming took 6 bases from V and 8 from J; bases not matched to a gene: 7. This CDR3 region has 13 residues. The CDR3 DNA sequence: TGTGCCAGCTCGCCGGGACAGGGATTCGGCTACACCTTC. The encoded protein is CASSPGQGFGYTF. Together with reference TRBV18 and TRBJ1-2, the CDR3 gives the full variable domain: NAGVMQNPRHLVRRRGQEARLRCSPMKGHSHVYWYRQLPEEGLKFMVYLQKENIIDESGMPKERFSAEFPKEGPSILRIQQVVRGDSAAYFCASSPGQGFGYTFGSGTRLTVV.

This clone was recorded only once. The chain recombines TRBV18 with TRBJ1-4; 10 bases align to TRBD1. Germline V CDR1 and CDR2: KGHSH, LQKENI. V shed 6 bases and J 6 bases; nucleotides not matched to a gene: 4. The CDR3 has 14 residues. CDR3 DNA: TGTGCCAGCTCTTCGGACAGGGGGGATGAAAAACTGTTTTTT. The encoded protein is CASSSDRGDEKLFF.

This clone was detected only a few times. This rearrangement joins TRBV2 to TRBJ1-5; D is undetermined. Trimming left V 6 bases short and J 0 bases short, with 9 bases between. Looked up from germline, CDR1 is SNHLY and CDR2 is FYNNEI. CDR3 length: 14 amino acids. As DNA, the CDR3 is TGTGCCAGCAGGAACAGATATAGCAATCAGCCCCAGCATTTT. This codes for CASRNRYSNQPQHF.

DNA of the CDR3: TGTGCCAGCAGCTTAGCGTCCAGTTTTGCCTACGAGCAGTACTTC. It codes for CASSLASSFAYEQYF. The chain is built from TRBV7-6 and TRBJ2-7, with D unresolved. With 0 bases removed from V and 2 bases from J, the gap between germline ends came to 11 bases. Germline CDR1 is SGHVS and CDR2 is FNYEAQ. The CDR3 sequence is 15 residues long.

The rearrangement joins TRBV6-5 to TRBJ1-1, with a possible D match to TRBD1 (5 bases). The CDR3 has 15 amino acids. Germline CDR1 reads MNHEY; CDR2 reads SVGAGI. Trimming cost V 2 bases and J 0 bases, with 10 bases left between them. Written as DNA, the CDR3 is TGTGCCAGCAGTTACCGACAGACCATGAACACTGAAGCTTTCTTT. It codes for CASSYRQTMNTEAFF.

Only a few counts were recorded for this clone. CDR3: CASGLEIETEAFF. The CDR3, as DNA: TGTGCCAGTGGTCTAGAAATTGAGACTGAAGCTTTCTTT. V gene TRBV7-2 combines with J gene TRBJ1-1; unclear D gene. V was clipped by 9 bases and J by 5 bases, with 16 bases between them. CDR1 is SGHTA, CDR2 FQGNSA, per germline. This CDR3 has 13 residues.

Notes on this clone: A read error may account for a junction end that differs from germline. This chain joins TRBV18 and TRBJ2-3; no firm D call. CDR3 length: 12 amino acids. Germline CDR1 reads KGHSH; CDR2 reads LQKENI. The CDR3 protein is CASSPPKRGLSF. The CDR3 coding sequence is TGTGCCAGCTCACCACCAAAAAGAGGCCTCAGTTTT.

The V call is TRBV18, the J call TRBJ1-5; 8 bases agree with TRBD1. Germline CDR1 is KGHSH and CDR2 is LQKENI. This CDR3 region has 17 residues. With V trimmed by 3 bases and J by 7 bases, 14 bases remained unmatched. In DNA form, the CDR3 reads TGTGCCAGCTCACCGTCCGGACAGGGAAGGATTAGACAGCCCCAGCATTTT. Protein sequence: CASSPSGQGRIRQPQHF.